This T cell receptor beta chain was sequenced for a study of T cell responses to AZD1222 COVID-19 vaccine (dated by TCRdb to about 2021). Turning to the overall study: TCR sequencing was performed for some 250 trial participants, of whom roughly 200 were given two doses of AZD1222 and around 26 were given two doses of MenACWY control vaccine. Trial participants were enrolled by age into 18-55, 56-69 and 70-plus year subgroups, with roughly 160, 29 and 62 TCR-sequenced participants respectively.

As encoded in the germline V gene, CDR1 is MNHEY while CDR2 is SVGAGI. Trimming costs V 6 bases and J 4 bases, and their ends lie 7 bases apart. The CDR3, cysteine through phenylalanine, is 12 amino acids long. Of the read, only the CDR3 DNA is kept; its 36 bases are in frame from base 1. A remark on this clone: Its antigen is unknown. No much larger clonotype is one base removed from it; base qualities were not supplied. The sample contains more than one DNA sequence encoding this CDR3.

Study-wide conclusions, independent of this receptor: Because no day 14 peak-response samples were available, repertoires were characterized only after the peak T cell response. The vaccine-associated CD4 TCRs covered the entire spike protein, and the dominant responses fell in regions 160-218 and 743-854. After two AZD1222 doses, spike-specific TCR breadth and depth were significantly higher than at day 0 and than in MenACWY recipients. Reportedly, close to half of the unique spike-specific TCRs recognized epitopes lying outside the regions that are mutated in the B.1.351 and B.1.1.7 variants. Participants were mostly white British, with more females than males. The authors suggested clonal diversity may have been underestimated. Conclusions about previously exposed vaccinees are limited because only 5 or 6 AZD1222 recipients were SARS-CoV-2 seropositive at baseline. In the small 56-69-year group, the increase in depth fell short of significance, most likely because of low power.

Interpreted using the paper, the time point label stands for: about 28 days (+/-7) after the second vaccine dose. AZD1222 recipients given second doses at about 4 weeks or at about 12 weeks were pooled, since spike-specific TCR depth and breadth were not found to differ between the two schedules. Vaccinee samples were obtained from the UK trials COV001 and COV002, which included a single-blind randomized controlled phase 2/3 trial of AZD1222 (ChAdOx1 nCoV-19) in healthy adults. For TCRbeta chain sequencing, PBMC samples were collected from trial participants at day 0 and at day 28 after the second dose. The CDR3 regions of human TCRbeta chains were analyzed by immunosequencing. As for the authors' bioinformatics: TCRs in the repertoires were matched against a reference library of SARS-CoV-2-specific TCRs that had been generated with the MIRA antigen-specificity platform. Breadth was defined as the fraction of unique TCRs that were SARS-CoV-2-associated, and depth was defined as the fraction of total T cells that were SARS-CoV-2-associated. Each spike-specific TCR was assigned to its reactive spike region and to a CD4 or CD8 class using the MIRA data. Log10-transformed breadth and depth values were compared by one-way ANOVA with Sidak's multiple comparisons tests. The table comes from immuneACCESS by way of TCRdb, which keeps in-frame sequences with V and J called. Part of the clones is missing from these tables; in studies checked, under half for an unresolved V gene and the rest for unknown reasons. D and trimming were read from the DNA, whereas the V and J calls and clone size are those reported in that table. The sample profile shows about 130,000 clones; about 93% of them were found once. The ten biggest clones cover around 7.1% of the sample.

The V gene is TRBV6-5 and the J gene is TRBJ1-5, with no reliable assignment of the D segment. This receptor was taken from an adult who received the AZD1222 COVID-19 vaccine. Sequences were derived from peripheral blood, sampled 28 days after the second AZD1222 dose. Here the CDR3 is given as CASSLTNQPQHF. The DNA reads TGTGCCAGCAGCCTGACGAATCAGCCCCAGCATTTT.